This T cell receptor (beta chain) was captured in a study of blood T cell repertoires in COVID-19. Looking at the study overall: The origin of the acute and convalescent COVID-19 samples was the United States, Italy and Spain. Sources were T cells, B-cell-depleted T cells, or PBMCs; the material itself was cDNA or gDNA.

CDR1 and CDR2 from the germline V gene are MNHEY and SMNVEV (reference sequence). Trimming removed 0 bases from V and 2 bases from J, with 16 bases in between. CDR3 length: 18 amino acids. Study processing details: Estimated nucleated cell counts came from reference gene primer amplification. Sequenced by immunoSEQ multiplex PCR; TCRdb stores in-frame clones only, minus some. That table supplies the V and J calls and clone size; D and trimming were determined from the DNA. The table shows around 160,000 clones, with 82% occurring only once. The genes are TRBV27 and TRBJ2-2; D not certain. This receptor was identified in a human donor with acute or convalescent COVID-19. The donor label of this sample is uncertain. The specimen was peripheral blood. The CDR3 nucleotides read TGTGCCAGCAGTTTATCGGTATCTGGCTTCCCAAACACCGGGGAGCTGTTTTTT. It codes for CASSLSVSGFPNTGELFF.